Included here is one T cell receptor beta chain sequence, with context. Its specificity is not known. Patients with autoimmune history or systemic immunosuppression were excluded. The data derive from a study of OX40 agonist ivuxolimab in advanced cancers. The overall study: Patients' therapy was ivuxolimab, an antibody that acts as an agonist of OX40 (CD134). Three individuals attained partial responses, comprising one hepatocellular carcinoma case and two cutaneous melanoma cases. Study conclusions and caveats: There was clonal expansion of CD4+ and CD8+ blood T cells by week 6 at 0.1 to 3.0 mg/kg.

The CDR3 consists of 18 residues. The germline V gene has CDR1 SGHDT and CDR2 YYEEEE. Trimming at V came to 4 bases and at J to 1 base, leaving 8 bases not matched to a gene. The protocol was immunoSEQ multiplex PCR, while the TCRdb copy is restricted to in-frame clones and leaves out a portion. The profile covers 60,000 or so clones, with around 93% appearing a single time and around a fifth taken by the ten largest. The sample consisted of CD4+ or CD8+ T cells sorted from blood, taken in a trial of the OX40 agonist ivuxolimab. The J gene is TRBJ2-1, the V gene TRBV5-6; 13 bases are shared with TRBD2. The TCR sequence derives from an adult with an advanced solid tumor such as melanoma, head and neck, liver or kidney cancer. The CDR3 nucleotides read TGTGCCAGCAGCCTTGGACTAGCGGGAGAGTGGTCCTACAATGAGCAGTTCTTC. Its protein is CASSLGLAGEWSYNEQFF.